This is a list of T cell receptor beta chains from one sample in a study of blood T cell repertoires in COVID-19. Libraries were prepared by immunoSEQ multiplex PCR; TCRdb keeps only in-frame clonotypes and omits some of them. The profile covers 110,000 to 150,000 clones, with 79% appearing a single time and approximately 8% taken by the ten largest. The source material was peripheral blood. These receptors were obtained from a man aged 45 to 65 with active or convalescent COVID-19. The CDR3 runs from the conserved cysteine through the conserved F or W. Fields, in order: D gene, J gene, V gene, clone size, CDR3 protein, CDR3 DNA. The D gene is left open where the match is weak. Part of the rows lack a size; the others show once, few, many or a class for expanded clones.

>TRBD2|TRBJ2-1|TRBV14|once
CASSQVFRLAGAYNEQFF
TGTGCCAGCAGCCAAGTCTTTCGGCTAGCGGGAGCGTACAATGAGCAGTTCTTC
>TRBD2|TRBJ2-5|TRBV11-1|-
CASSSGRLQYQETQYF
TGTGCCAGCAGCTCCGGGAGGTTACAGTACCAAGAGACCCAGTACTTC
>TRBD1|TRBJ1-1|TRBV7-2|-
CASSLAGQGTEAFF
TGTGCCAGCAGCTTAGCGGGACAGGGGACTGAAGCTTTCTTT
>TRBD2|TRBJ2-3|TRBV7-2|-
CASSPAGGGTQYF
TGTGCCAGCAGCCCTGCGGGGGGGGGTACGCAGTATTTT
>-|TRBJ1-5|TRBV6-5|-
CASSYGLGEGQPQHF
TGTGCCAGCAGTTACGGCCTCGGGGAGGGGCAGCCCCAGCATTTT
>-|TRBJ1-5|TRBV28|many
CASSLITEYSNQPQHF
TGTGCCAGCAGTTTAATCACAGAATATAGCAATCAGCCCCAGCATTTT
>-|TRBJ2-3|TRBV11-2|-
CASSFRVVTTDTQYF
TGTGCCAGCAGCTTTCGGGTAGTCACCACAGATACGCAGTATTTT
>-|TRBJ1-3|TRBV28|few
CASSTGYSGNTIYF
TGTGCCAGCAGTACGGGTTACTCTGGAAACACCATATATTTT
>TRBD2|TRBJ2-2|TRBV30|few
CAWSGLAGVVGGELFF
TGTGCCTGGAGTGGATTAGCGGGAGTTGTTGGGGGGGAGCTGTTTTTT
>-|TRBJ2-5|TRBV29-1|-
CSGRQRSSETQYF
TGCAGCGGTAGACAGAGAAGCTCAGAGACCCAGTACTTC